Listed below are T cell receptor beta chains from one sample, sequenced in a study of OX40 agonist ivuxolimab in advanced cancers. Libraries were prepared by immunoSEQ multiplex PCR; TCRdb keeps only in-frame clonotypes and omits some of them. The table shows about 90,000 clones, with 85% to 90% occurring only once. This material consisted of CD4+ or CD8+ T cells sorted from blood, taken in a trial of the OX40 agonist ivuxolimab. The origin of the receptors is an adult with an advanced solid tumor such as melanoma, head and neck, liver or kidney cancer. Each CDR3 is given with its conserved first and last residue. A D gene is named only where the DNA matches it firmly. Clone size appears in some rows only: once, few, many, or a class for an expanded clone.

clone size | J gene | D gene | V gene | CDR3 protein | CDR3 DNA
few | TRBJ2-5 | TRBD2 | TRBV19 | CASSIAAGGQETQYF | TGTGCCAGTAGTATAGCAGCGGGGGGACAAGAGACCCAGTACTTC
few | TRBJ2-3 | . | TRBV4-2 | CASSQGSGAPDTQYF | TGTGCCAGCAGCCAAGGGTCCGGGGCCCCAGATACGCAGTATTTT
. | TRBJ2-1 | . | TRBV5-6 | CASSSTGRERTGQFF | TGTGCCAGCAGCTCCACGGGGCGAGAGAGAACCGGGCAGTTCTTC
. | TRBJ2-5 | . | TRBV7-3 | CASSLTGGEETQYF | TGTGCCAGCAGCTTAACCGGAGGGGAAGAGACCCAGTACTTC
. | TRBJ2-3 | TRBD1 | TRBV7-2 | CASSPGGGKGTDTQYF | TGTGCCAGCAGCCCAGGGGGCGGAAAAGGCACAGATACGCAGTATTTT
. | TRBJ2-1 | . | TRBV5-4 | CASSPLRDKYNEQFF | TGTGCCAGCAGCCCCCTCCGGGACAAGTACAATGAGCAGTTCTTC
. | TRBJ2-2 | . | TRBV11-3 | CASSFWSGTSTGELFF | TGTGCCAGCAGCTTTTGGTCCGGCACCAGCACCGGGGAGCTGTTTTTT
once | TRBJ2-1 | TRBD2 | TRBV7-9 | CASSLGLAGDNEQFF | TGTGCCAGCAGCTTAGGACTAGCGGGGGACAATGAGCAGTTCTTC
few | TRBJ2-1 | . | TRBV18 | CASSPSPVRGDNEQFF | TGTGCCAGCTCACCGTCACCAGTCCGAGGGGACAATGAGCAGTTCTTC
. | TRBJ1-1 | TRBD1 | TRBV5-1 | CASRQGDTEAFF | TGCGCCAGCAGACAGGGGGACACTGAAGCTTTCTTT
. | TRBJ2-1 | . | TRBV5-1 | CASSLDGTVTYNEQFF | TGCGCCAGCAGCTTGGACGGGACGGTAACCTACAATGAGCAGTTCTTC
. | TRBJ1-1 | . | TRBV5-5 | CASSPLSFQGTEAFF | TGTGCCAGCAGCCCCCTGAGTTTCCAGGGCACTGAAGCTTTCTTT
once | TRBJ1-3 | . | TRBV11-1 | CASSQQGAGNTIYF | TGTGCCAGCAGTCAACAGGGAGCCGGAAACACCATATATTTT
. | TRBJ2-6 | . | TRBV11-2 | CASSFTVSGANVLTF | TGTGCCAGCAGCTTCACAGTCTCTGGGGCCAACGTCCTGACTTTC
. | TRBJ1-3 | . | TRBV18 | CASSPLDEVDTIYF | TGTGCCAGCTCACCTTTGGACGAAGTGGACACCATATATTTT
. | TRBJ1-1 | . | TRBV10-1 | CASSGGSGMNTEAFF | TGCGCCAGCAGTGGGGGGTCCGGGATGAACACTGAAGCTTTCTTT
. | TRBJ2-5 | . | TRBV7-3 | CASSPRTKETQYF | TGTGCCAGCAGCCCGAGGACAAAAGAGACCCAGTACTTC
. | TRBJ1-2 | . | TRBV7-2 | CASSPESQRFYGYTF | TGTGCCAGCAGCCCGGAGAGTCAGCGCTTTTATGGCTACACCTTC
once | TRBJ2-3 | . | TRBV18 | CASSRMSSLTADTQYF | TGTGCCAGCTCACGAATGTCGTCCCTAACCGCAGATACGCAGTATTTT
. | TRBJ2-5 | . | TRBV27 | CASSIPPQRPPETQYF | TGTGCCAGCAGTATCCCCCCCCAGCGCCCCCCGGAGACCCAGTACTTC
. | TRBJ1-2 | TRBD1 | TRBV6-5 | CASSFLTGYYGYTF | TGTGCCAGCAGTTTCCTGACAGGGTACTATGGCTACACCTTC
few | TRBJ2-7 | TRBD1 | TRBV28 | CASSTPGQGFKEQYF | TGTGCCAGCAGTACTCCGGGACAGGGGTTTAAGGAGCAGTACTTC
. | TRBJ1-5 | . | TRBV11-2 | CASSLGVNQPQHF | TGTGCCAGCAGCTTAGGGGTCAATCAGCCCCAGCATTTT
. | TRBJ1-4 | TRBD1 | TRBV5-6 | CASSITGGLYEKLFF | TGTGCCAGCAGCATCACAGGGGGCCTCTATGAAAAACTGTTTTTT
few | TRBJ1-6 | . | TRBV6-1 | CASSEEILGGHYNSPLHF | TGTGCCAGCAGTGAAGAGATTTTGGGGGGACATTATAATTCACCCCTCCACTTT
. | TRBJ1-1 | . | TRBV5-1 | CASSLSGSGNTEAFF | TGCGCCAGCAGCTTGTCGGGCAGTGGGAACACTGAAGCTTTCTTT
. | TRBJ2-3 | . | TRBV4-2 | CASSQVRDTQYF | TGTGCCAGCAGCCAGGTGAGAGATACGCAGTATTTT
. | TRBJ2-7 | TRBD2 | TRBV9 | CASSQGLAGYEQYF | TGTGCCAGCAGCCAGGGACTAGCGGGTTACGAGCAGTACTTC
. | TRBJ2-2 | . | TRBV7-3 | CASSFDPTGELFF | TGTGCCAGCAGCTTTGATCCTACCGGGGAGCTGTTTTTT
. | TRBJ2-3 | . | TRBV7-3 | CASSRGDSKTDTQYF | TGTGCCAGCAGCCGAGGGGATTCGAAGACAGATACGCAGTATTTT
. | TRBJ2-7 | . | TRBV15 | CATSREAGQSYEQYF | TGTGCCACCAGCAGAGAAGCGGGACAATCCTACGAGCAGTACTTC
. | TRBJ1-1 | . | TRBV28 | CASSLVWGRYTEAFF | TGTGCCAGCAGTTTAGTCTGGGGACGATACACTGAAGCTTTCTTT
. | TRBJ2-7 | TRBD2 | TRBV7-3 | CASSEGAGGPYEQYF | TGTGCCAGTTCCGAGGGGGCGGGAGGGCCCTACGAGCAGTACTTC
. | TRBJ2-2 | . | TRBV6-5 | CASRFRAGNTGELFF | TGTGCCAGCAGGTTCCGTGCCGGGAACACCGGGGAGCTGTTTTTT
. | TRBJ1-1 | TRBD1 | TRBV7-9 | CASSPRDRGRTEAFF | TGTGCCAGCAGCCCCCGGGACAGGGGGCGCACTGAAGCTTTCTTT
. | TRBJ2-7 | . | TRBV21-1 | CASSKEDSQKERDEQYF | TGTGCCAGCAGCAAGGAGGACTCGCAAAAGGAGAGGGACGAGCAGTACTTC
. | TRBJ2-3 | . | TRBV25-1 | CASSFRDGGTDTQYF | TGTGCCAGCAGCTTCCGGGATGGGGGCACAGATACGCAGTATTTT
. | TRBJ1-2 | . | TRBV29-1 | CSASENYGYTF | TGCAGCGCGTCCGAGAACTATGGCTACACCTTC
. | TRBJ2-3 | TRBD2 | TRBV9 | CASSALRTSSRTDTQYF | TGTGCCAGCAGCGCGCTTCGGACTAGCAGCCGCACAGATACGCAGTATTTT
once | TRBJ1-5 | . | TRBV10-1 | CASSVGLGQPQHF | TGCGCCAGCAGTGTAGGGCTAGGTCAGCCCCAGCATTTT